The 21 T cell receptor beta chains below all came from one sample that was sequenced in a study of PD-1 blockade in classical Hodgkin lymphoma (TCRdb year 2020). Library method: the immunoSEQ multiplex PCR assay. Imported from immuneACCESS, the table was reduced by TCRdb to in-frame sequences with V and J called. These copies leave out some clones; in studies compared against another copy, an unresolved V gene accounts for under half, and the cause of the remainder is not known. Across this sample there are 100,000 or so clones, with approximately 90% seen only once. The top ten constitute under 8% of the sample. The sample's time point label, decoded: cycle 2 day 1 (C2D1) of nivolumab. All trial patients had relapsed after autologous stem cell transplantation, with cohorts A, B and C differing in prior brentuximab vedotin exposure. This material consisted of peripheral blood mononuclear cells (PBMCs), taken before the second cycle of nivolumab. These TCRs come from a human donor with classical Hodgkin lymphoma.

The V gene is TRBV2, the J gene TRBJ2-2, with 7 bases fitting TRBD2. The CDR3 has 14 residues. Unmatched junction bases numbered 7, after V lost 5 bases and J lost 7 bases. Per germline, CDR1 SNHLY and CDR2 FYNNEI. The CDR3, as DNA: TGTGCCAGCAGTCTCGGACTAGTTGGCGGGGAGCTGTTTTTT. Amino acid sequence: CASSLGLVGGELFF.

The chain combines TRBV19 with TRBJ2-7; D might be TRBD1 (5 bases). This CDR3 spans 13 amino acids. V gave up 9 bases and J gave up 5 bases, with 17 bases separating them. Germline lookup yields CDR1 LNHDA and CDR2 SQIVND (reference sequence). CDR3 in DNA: TGTGCCAGGTTAGTTCAGGGTTGCCACGAGCAGTACTTC. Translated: CARLVQGCHEQYF.

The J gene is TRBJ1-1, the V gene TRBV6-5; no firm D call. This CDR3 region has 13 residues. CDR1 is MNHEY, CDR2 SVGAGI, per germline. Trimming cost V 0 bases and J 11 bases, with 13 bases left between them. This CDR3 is CASSYSNHGSAFF. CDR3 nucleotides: TGTGCCAGCAGTTACTCGAATCATGGTTCTGCTTTCTTT.

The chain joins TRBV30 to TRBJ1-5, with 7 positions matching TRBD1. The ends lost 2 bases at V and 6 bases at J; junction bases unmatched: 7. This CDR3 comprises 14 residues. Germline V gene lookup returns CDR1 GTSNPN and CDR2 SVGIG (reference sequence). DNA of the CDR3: TGTGCCTGGAGTATTCTAGAGGGGGCTCAGCCCCAGCATTTT. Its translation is CAWSILEGAQPQHF.

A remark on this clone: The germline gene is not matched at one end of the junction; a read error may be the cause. The DNA for the CDR3 is TGTGCCAGCAGTTCCGCGGACCGCTCCTACGGGCAGTACTTC. This codes for CASSSADRSYGQYF. The chain uses TRBV6-6 and TRBJ2-7; D gene uncertain. From germline, CDR1 is MNHNY and CDR2 SVGAGI (reference sequence). The CDR3 has 14 residues.

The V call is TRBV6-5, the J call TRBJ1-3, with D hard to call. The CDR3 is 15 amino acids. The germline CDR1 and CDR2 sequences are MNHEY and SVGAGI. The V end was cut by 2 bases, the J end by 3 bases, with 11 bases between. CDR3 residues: CASSYGPGFGNTIYF. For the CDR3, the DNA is TGTGCCAGCAGTTACGGTCCGGGGTTTGGAAACACCATATATTTT.

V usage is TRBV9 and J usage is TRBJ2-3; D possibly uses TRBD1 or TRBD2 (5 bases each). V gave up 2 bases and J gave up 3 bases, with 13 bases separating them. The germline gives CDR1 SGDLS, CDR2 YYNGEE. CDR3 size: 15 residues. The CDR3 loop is CASSVRDGYTDTQYF. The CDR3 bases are TGTGCCAGCAGCGTCCGGGACGGTTATACAGATACGCAGTATTTT. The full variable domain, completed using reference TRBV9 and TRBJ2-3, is DSGVTQTPKHLITATGQRVTLRCSPRSGDLSVYWYQQSLDQGLQFLIQYYNGEERAKGNILERFSAQQFPDLHSELNLSSLELGDSALYFCASSVRDGYTDTQYFGPGTRLTVL.

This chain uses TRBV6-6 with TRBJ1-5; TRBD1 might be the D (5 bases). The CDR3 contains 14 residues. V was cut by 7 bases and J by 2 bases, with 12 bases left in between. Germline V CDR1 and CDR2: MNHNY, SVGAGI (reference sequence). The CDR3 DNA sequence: TGTGCCAGCAACATAAGGGACGGCAATCAGCCCCAGCATTTT. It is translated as CASNIRDGNQPQHF.

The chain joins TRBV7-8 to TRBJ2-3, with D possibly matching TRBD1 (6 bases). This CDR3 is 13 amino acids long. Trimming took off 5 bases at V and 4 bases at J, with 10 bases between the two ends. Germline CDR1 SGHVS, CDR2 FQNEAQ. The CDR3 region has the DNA TGTGCCAGCAGCCCCTGGACAGCAGATACGCAGTATTTT. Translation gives CASSPWTADTQYF.

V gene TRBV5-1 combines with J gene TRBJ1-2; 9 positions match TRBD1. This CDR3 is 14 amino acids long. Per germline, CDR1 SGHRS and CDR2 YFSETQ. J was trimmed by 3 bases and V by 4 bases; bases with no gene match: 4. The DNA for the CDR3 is TGCGCCAGCAGCGAGGGACAGGGAGACTATGGCTACACCTTC. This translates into CASSEGQGDYGYTF.

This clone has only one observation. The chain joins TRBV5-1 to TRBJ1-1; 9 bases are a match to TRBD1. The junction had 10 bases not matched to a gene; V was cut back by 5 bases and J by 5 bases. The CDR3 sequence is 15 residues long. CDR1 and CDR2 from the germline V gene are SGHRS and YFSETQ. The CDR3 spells CASSFRTGVGTEAFF. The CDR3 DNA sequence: TGCGCCAGCAGTTTCCGGACAGGGGTTGGGACTGAAGCTTTCTTT.

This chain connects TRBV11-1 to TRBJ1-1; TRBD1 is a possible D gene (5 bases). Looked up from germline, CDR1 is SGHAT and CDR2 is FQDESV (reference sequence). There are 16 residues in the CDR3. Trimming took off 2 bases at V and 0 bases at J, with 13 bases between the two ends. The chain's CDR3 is CASSLMGTNMNTEAFF. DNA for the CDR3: TGTGCCAGCAGCTTAATGGGGACTAATATGAACACTGAAGCTTTCTTT.

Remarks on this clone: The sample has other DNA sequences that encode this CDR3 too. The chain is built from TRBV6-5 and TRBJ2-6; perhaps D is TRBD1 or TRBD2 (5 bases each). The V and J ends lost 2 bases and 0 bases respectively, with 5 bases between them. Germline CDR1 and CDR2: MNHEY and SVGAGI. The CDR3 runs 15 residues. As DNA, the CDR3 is TGTGCCAGCAGTTACGGGGGCTCTGGGGCCAACGTCCTGACTTTC. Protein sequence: CASSYGGSGANVLTF.

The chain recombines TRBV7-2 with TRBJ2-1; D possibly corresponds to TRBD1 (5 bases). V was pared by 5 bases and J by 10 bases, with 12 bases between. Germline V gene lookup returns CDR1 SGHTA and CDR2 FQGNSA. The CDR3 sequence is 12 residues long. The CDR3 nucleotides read TGTGCCAGCAGCGGGCAGGGATGGGAGCAGTTCTTC. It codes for CASSGQGWEQFF.

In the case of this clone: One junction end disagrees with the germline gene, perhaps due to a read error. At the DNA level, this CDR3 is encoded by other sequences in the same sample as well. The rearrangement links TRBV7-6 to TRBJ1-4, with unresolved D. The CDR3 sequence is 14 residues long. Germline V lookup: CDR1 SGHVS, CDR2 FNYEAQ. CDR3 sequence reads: CASSLALTNEKLFF. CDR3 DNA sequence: TGCGCCAGCAGCTTAGCTTTGACTAATGAAAAACTGTTTTTT.

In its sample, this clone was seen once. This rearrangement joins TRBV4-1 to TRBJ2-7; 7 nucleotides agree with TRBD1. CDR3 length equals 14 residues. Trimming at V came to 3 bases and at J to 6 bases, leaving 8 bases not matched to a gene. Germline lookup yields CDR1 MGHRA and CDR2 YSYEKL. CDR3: CASSHPVRGSEQYF. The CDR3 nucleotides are TGCGCCAGCAGCCACCCCGTCAGGGGGAGCGAGCAGTACTTC.

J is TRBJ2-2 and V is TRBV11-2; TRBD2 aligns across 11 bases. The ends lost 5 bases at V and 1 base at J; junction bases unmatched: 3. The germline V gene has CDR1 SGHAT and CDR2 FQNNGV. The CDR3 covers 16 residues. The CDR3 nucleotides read TGTGCCAGCAGCCCTGGACTAGCGGGGAACACCGGGGAGCTGTTTTTT. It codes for CASSPGLAGNTGELFF.

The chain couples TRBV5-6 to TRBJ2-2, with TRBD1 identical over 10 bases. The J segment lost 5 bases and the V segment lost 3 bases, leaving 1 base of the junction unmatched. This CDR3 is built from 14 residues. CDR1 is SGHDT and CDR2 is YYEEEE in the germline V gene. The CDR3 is CASSSGQGTGELFF. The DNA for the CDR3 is TGTGCCAGCAGCTCGGGACAGGGGACCGGGGAGCTGTTTTTT.

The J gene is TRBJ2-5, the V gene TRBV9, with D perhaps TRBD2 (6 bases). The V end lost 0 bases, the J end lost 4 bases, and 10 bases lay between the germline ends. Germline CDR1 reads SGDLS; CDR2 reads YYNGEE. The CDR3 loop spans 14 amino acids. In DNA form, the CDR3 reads TGTGCCAGCAGCGTAGCACTAGCAAGAGAGACCCAGTACTTC. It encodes CASSVALARETQYF.

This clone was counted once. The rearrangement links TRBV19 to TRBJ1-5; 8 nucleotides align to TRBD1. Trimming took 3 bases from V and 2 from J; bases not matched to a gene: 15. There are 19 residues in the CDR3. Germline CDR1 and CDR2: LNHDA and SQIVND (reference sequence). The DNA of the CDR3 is TGTGCCAGTAGTATTCCGGACAGGGAAGTGTATGCTGGCAATCAGCCCCAGCATTTT. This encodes CASSIPDREVYAGNQPQHF. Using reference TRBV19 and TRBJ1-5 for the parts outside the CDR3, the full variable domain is DGGITQSPKYLFRKEGQNVTLSCEQNLNHDAMYWYRQDPGQGLRLIYYSQIVNDFQKGDIAEGYSVSREKKESFPLTVTSAQKNPTAFYLCASSIPDREVYAGNQPQHFGDGTRLSIL.

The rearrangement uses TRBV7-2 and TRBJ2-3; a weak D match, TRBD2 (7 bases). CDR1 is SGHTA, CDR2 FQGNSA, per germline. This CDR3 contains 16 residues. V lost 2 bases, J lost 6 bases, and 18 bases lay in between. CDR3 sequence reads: CASSLRGGREADTQYF. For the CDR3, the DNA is TGTGCCAGCAGCTTAAGGGGGGGACGAGAGGCCGATACGCAGTATTTT.